This TCR beta chain was identified during a study of beta chain features in type 1 diabetes. Sorting of CD4+ naive, central memory, regulatory and stem cell-like memory cells was performed via CD45RO/CCR7/CD25/CD127/CD95/CD27. With respect to this clone: Its matching antigen is unknown.

This CDR3 has 10 residues. Germline CDR1 is SQVTM and CDR2 is ANQGSEA. Trimming removed 6 bases at V and 6 bases at J, with 8 bases between. Expressed TCRB transcripts were sequenced because the entire RNA isolate underwent reverse transcription. Clones were sequenced by immunoSEQ multiplex PCR, and TCRdb holds only the in-frame ones, with some missing. The data contain under 450,000 clones, around 13% of them singletons. Study-level results: The naive, central memory and Treg TCRB repertoires showed an apparent similarity that was greater among patients than among healthy donors.

The specimen was naive CD4+ T cells from blood. J is TRBJ1-1 and V is TRBV29-1, with D tentatively TRBD1 (5 bases). The TCR sequence derives from a man aged 30 to 39 in good health. In DNA, the CDR3 is TGCAGCGTGACAGTCGCTGAAGCTTTCTTT. Translated: CSVTVAEAFF.